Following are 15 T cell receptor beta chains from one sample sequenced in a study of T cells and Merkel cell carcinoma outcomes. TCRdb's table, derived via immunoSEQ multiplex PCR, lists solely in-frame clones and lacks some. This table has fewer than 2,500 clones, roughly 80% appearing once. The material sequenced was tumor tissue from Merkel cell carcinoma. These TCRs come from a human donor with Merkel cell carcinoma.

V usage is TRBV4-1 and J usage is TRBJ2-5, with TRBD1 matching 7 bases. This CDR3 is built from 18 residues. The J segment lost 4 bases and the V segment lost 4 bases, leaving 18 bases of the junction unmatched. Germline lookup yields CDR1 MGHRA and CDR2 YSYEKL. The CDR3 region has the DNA TGCGCCAGCAGCCCAAAGCCTACCCCGACAGGGATAGGAGAGACCCAGTACTTC. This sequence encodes CASSPKPTPTGIGETQYF.

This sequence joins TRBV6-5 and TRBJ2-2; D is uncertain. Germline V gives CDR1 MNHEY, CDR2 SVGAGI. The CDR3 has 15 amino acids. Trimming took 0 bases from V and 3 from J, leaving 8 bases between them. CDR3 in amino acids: CASSYSDVYTGELFF. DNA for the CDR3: TGTGCCAGCAGTTACTCGGACGTTTACACCGGGGAGCTGTTTTTT.

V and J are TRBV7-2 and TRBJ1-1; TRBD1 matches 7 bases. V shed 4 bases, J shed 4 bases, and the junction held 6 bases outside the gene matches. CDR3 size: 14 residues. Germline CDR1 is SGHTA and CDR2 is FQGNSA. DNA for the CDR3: TGTGCCAGCAGCTCGGGGACAGTTTCCACTGAAGCTTTCTTT. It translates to CASSSGTVSTEAFF.

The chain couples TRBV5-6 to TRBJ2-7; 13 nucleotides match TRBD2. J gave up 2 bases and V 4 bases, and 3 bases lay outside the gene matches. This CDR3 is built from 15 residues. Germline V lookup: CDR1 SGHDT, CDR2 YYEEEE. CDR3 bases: TGTGCCAGCAGCCCTACTAGCGGGGGGGCCTACGAGCAGTACTTC. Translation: CASSPTSGGAYEQYF.

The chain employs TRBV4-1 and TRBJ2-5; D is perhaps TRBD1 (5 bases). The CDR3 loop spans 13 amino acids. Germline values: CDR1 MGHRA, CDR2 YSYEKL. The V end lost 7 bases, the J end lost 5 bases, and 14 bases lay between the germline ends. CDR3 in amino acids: CASTPSGAETQYF. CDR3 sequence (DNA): TGCGCCAGCACTCCGAGTGGGGCGGAGACCCAGTACTTC.

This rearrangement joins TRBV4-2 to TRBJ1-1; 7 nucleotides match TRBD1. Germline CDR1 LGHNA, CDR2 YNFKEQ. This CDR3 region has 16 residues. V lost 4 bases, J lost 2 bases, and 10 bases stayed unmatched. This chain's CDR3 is CASSPGGQRTNTEAFF. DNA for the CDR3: TGTGCCAGCAGCCCGGGGGGACAGCGTACCAACACTGAAGCTTTCTTT.

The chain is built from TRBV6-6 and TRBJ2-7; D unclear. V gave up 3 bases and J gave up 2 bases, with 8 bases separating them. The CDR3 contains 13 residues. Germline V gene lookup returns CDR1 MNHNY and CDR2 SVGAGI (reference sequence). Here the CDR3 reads CASSYGVAYEQYF. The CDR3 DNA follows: TGTGCCAGCAGTTATGGGGTTGCCTACGAGCAGTACTTC.

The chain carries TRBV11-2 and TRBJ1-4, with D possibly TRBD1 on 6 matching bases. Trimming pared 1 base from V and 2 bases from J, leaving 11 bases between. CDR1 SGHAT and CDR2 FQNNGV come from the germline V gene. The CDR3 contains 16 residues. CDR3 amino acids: CASSLGRGHTNEKLFF. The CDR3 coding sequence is TGTGCCAGCAGCTTAGGTCGGGGGCACACTAATGAAAAACTGTTTTTT.

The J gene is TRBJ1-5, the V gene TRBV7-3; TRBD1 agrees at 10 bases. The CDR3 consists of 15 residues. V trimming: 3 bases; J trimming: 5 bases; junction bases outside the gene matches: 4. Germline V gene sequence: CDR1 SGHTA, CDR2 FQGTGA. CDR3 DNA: TGTGCCAGCAGCTTCCTCGGGACAGGGGATCAGCCCCAGCATTTT. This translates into CASSFLGTGDQPQHF.

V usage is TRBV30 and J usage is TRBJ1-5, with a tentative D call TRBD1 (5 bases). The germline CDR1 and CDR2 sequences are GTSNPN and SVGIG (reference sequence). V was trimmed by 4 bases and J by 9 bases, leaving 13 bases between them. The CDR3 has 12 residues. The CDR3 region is CAWNRPGGPQHF. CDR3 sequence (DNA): TGTGCCTGGAACAGGCCAGGAGGGCCCCAGCATTTT. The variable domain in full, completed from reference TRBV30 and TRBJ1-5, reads SQTIHQWPATLVQPVGSPLSLECTVEGTSNPNLYWYRQAAGRGLQLLFYSVGIGQISSEVPQNLSASRPQDRQFILSSKKLLLSDSGFYLCAWNRPGGPQHFGDGTRLSIL.

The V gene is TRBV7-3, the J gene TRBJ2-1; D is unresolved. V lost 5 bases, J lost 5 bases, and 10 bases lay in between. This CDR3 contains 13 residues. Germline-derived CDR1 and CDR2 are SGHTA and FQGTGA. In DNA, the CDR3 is TGTGCCAGCAGCAGATTAAGCGACAATGAGCAGTTCTTC. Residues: CASSRLSDNEQFF. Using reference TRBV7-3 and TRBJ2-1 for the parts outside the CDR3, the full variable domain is GAGVSQTPSNKVTEKGKYVELRCDPISGHTALYWYRQSLGQGPEFLIYFQGTGAADDSGLPNDRFFAVRPEGSVSTLKIQRTERGDSAVYLCASSRLSDNEQFFGPGTRLTVL.

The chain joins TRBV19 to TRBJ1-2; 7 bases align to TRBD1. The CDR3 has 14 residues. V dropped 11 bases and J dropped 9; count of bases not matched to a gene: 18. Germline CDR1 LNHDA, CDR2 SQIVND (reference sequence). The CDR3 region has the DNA TGTGCCGTTCGGCCGGGACAGAGATTAGGTAGCTACACCTTC. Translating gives CAVRPGQRLGSYTF. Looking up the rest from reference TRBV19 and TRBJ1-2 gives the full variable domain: DGGITQSPKYLFRKEGQNVTLSCEQNLNHDAMYWYRQDPGQGLRLIYYSQIVNDFQKGDIAEGYSVSREKKESFPLTVTSAQKNPTAFYLCAVRPGQRLGSYTFGSGTRLTVV.

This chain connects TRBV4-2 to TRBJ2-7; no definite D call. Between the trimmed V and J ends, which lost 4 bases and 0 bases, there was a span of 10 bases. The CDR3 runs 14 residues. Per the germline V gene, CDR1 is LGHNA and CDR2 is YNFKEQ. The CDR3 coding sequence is TGTGCCAGCAGCCCGACCCATAGCTCCTACGAGCAGTACTTC. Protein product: CASSPTHSSYEQYF.

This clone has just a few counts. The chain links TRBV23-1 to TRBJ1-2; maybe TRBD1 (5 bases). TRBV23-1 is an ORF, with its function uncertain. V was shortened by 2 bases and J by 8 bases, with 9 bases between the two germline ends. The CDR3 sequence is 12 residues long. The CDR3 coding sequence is TGCGCCAGCAGTCAAGGGGGGGACGGCTACACCTTC. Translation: CASSQGGDGYTF.

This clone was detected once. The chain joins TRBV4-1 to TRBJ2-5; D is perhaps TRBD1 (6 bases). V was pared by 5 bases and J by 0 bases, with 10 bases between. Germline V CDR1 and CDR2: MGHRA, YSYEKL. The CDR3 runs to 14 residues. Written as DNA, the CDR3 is TGCGCCAGCAGCGAAGGACAGAACCAAGAGACCCAGTACTTC. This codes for CASSEGQNQETQYF.